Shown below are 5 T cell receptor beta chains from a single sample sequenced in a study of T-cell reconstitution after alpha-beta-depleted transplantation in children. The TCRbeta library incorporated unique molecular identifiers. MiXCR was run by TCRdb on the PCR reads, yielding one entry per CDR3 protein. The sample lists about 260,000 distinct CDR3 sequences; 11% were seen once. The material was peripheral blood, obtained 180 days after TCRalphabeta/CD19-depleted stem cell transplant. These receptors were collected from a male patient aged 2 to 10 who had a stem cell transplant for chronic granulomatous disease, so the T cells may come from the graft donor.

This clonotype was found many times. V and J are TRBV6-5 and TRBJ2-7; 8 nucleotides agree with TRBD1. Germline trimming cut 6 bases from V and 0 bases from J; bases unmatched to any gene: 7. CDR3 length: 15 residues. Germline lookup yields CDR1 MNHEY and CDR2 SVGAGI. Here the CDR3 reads CASSKYRGSSYEQYF. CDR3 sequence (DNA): TGTGCCAGCAGCAAATACAGGGGGAGCTCCTACGAGCAGTACTTC.

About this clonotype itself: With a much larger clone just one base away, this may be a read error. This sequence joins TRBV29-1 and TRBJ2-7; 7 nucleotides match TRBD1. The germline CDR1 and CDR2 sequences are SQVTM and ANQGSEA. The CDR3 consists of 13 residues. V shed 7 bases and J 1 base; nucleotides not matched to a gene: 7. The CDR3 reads CSASGQNSYEQYF. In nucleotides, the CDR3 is TGCAGCGCCTCGGGACAGAATTCCTACGAGCAGTACTTC.

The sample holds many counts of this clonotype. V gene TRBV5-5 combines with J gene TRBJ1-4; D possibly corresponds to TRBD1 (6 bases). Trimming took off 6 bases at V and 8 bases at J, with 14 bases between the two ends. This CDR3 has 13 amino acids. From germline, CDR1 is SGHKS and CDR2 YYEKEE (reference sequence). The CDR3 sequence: CASNLQGREKLFF. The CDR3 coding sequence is TGTGCCAGCAACCTACAGGGTCGGGAAAAACTGTTTTTT.

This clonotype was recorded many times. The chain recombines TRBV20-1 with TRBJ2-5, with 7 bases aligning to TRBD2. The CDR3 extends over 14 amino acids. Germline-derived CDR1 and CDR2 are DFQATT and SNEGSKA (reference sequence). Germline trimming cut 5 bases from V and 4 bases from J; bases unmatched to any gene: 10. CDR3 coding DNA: TGCAGTGCTGGGGGGGAGGGGAAGGGAGAGACCCAGTACTTC. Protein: CSAGGEGKGETQYF.

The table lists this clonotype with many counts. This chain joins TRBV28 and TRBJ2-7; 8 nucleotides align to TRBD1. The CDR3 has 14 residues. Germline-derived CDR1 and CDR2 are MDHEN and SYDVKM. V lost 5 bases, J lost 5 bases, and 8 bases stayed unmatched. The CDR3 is CASSRTGLVDEQYF. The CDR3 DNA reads TGTGCCAGCAGTCGGACAGGGTTGGTCGACGAGCAGTACTTC.